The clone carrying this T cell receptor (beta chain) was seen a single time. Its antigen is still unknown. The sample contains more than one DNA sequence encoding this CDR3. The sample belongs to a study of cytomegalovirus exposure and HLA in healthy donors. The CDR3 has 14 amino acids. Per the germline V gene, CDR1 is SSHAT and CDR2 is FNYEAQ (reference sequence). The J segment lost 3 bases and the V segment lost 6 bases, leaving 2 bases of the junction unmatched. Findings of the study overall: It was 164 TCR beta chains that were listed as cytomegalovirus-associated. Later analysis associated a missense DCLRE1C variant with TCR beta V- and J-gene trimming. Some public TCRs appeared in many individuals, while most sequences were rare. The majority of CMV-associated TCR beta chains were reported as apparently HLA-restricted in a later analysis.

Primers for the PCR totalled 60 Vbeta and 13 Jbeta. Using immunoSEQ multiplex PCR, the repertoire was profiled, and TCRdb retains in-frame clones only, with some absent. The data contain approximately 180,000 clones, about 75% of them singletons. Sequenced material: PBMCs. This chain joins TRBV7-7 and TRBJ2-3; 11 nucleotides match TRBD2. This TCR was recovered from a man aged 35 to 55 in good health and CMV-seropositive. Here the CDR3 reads CASSPSGRTDTQYF. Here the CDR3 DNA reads TGTGCCAGCAGTCCTAGCGGGAGGACAGATACGCAGTATTTT.